This entry is about one T cell receptor beta chain. Its antigen is unknown. Primers for the PCR totalled 60 Vbeta and 13 Jbeta. In the original analysis: Roughly 12 million of tens of millions of unique TCR beta chains were shared, per a later count. Measured with immunoSEQ multiplex PCR; TCRdb has only the in-frame clones, and not every one. V, J and clone size derive from that table, while D and trimming were established from the DNA sequence. The table shows about 130,000 clones, with about two thirds occurring only once. This specimen comes from a study of cytomegalovirus exposure and HLA in healthy donors. The CDR3 length is 15 residues. Trimming took off 5 bases at V and 3 bases at J, with 16 bases between the two ends. CDR1 and CDR2 from the germline V gene are SEHNR and FQNEAQ (reference sequence). Study-level points and caveats: For most subjects, TCR beta sequences were reported to predict HLA-A and HLA-B alleles with accuracy. A later examination showed that TCR association rates differed by HLA locus, with DRB1 most and HLA-C fewest. Excluded: some indistinguishable V segments such as TRBV6-2 and TRBV6-3.

The sample was PBMCs. The TCR originated in a woman aged 60 to 75 in good health and CMV-seropositive. The chain combines TRBV7-9 with TRBJ1-1; D gene ambiguous. The CDR3 sequence is CASSPPRDSDTEAFF. The CDR3 DNA sequence: TGTGCCAGCAGCCCGCCCCGAGACTCTGACACTGAAGCTTTCTTT.